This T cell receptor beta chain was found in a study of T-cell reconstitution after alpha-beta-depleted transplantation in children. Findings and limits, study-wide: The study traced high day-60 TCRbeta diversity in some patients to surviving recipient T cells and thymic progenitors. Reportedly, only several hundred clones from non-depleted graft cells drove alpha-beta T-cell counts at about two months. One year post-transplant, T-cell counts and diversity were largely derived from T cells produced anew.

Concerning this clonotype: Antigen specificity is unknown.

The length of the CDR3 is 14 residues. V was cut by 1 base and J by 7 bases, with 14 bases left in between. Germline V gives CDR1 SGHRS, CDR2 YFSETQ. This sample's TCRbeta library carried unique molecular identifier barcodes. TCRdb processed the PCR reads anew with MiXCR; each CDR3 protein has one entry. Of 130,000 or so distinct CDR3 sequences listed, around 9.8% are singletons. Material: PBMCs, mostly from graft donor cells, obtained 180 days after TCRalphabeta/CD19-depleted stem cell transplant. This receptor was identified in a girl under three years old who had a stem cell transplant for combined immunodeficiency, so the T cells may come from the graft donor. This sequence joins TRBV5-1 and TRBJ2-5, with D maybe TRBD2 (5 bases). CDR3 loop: CASSLRQAGGTQYF. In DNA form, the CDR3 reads TGCGCCAGCAGCTTGAGGCAGGCCGGAGGGACCCAGTACTTC.